This T cell receptor beta chain was observed in a study of long-term antiretroviral therapy in people with HIV. It was version v3.0 of the immunoSEQ assay that was run at survey level. Sequencing was performed with immunoSEQ multiplex PCR; in TCRdb, only in-frame clones are kept and a portion is missing. The sample includes 35,000 to 40,000 clones, roughly 76% of them seen just once. Germline V gene data show CDR1 as KGHSH and CDR2 as LQKENI. After removal of 3 bases from V and 7 bases from J, the junction contained 4 bases not matched to a gene. The CDR3 is 15 amino acids. Source: unsorted PBMCs, taken 1.5 years after starting antiretroviral therapy. V usage is TRBV18 and J usage is TRBJ2-1, with 12 nucleotides matching TRBD2. This clonotype was sampled from a man aged 18-30 years with HIV. The CDR3 DNA follows: TGTGCCAGCTCACCGACTAGCGGGAGTAGTAATGAGCAGTTCTTC. It specifies CASSPTSGSSNEQFF.